This entry concerns a single T cell receptor beta chain. The sample holds other DNA sequences that translate to the same CDR3. Clones were sequenced by immunoSEQ multiplex PCR, and TCRdb holds only the in-frame ones, with some missing. The sample includes around 1,000,000 clones, around three quarters seen only once; the top ten take 0.89%. The data belong to a study of shared clonotypes between healthy human individuals. The ends were cut back, 3 bases at V and 3 bases at J, with 10 bases in the middle. This CDR3 comprises 14 residues. Germline CDR1 and CDR2: KGHSH and LQKENI. This TCR came from a man between 18 and 29 years old in good health. Some clones in this sample may be carry-over from other donors' samples. The chain couples TRBV18 to TRBJ2-3; the D gene is possibly TRBD1 (5 bases). The specimen sequenced was memory CD4+ T cells from PBMCs. Specified subset: CD45RA-negative fraction. CDR3 DNA sequence: TGTGCCAGCTCACCTCAGGGTCCAACAGATACGCAGTATTTT. Translated, it gives CASSPQGPTDTQYF. Looking up the rest from reference TRBV18 and TRBJ2-3 gives the full variable domain: NAGVMQNPRHLVRRRGQEARLRCSPMKGHSHVYWYRQLPEEGLKFMVYLQKENIIDESGMPKERFSAEFPKEGPSILRIQQVVRGDSAAYFCASSPQGPTDTQYFGPGTRLTVL.